This T cell receptor (beta chain) emerged from a study of tissue T cells after allogeneic stem cell transplantation. Study-wide points: In patients and mice, blood and spleen missed much of tissue repertoire.

Produced via immunoSEQ multiplex PCR; TCRdb's table is partial and in-frame only. This sample has several thousand clones, with 50% found just once. Time point in this sample: mouse harvest day 7 after allogeneic transplant. Tail vein injection delivered 10^7 T-cell-depleted bone marrow cells and 10^6 splenic CD5+ T cells. Tissues came from B6→BALB/c major-mismatch GVHD mice at day 7 or 14. Germline values: CDR1 KGHTA, CDR2 FQNQQP. The CDR3 sequence is 13 residues long. Points on this clone: The antigen remains undetermined. Any gene name here is a mouse gene name. The read falls 1 residue short of the CDR3 end, and the missing part is taken from the germline J gene.

The V call is TRBV23, the J call TRBJ2-1; the listed D gene, TRBD1, was not tested against the DNA. This clonotype was sampled from a female BALB/c mouse given C57BL/6 T cells with graft-versus-host disease after an allogeneic hematopoietic cell transplant. The material sequenced was lymph node tissue. The CDR3: CSSSRGDYAEQFF. The part of the CDR3 DNA that was read is TGCTCCAGCAGTCGAGGGGACTATGCTGAGCAGTTC. The whole variable domain, remainder taken from reference TRBV23 and TRBJ2-1, is DAAVTQKPRYLIKMKGQEAEMKCIPEKGHTAVFWYQQKQSKELKFLIYFQNQQPLDQIDMVKERFSAVCPSSSLCSLGIRTCEAEDSALYLCSSSRGDYAEQFFGPGTRLTVL.